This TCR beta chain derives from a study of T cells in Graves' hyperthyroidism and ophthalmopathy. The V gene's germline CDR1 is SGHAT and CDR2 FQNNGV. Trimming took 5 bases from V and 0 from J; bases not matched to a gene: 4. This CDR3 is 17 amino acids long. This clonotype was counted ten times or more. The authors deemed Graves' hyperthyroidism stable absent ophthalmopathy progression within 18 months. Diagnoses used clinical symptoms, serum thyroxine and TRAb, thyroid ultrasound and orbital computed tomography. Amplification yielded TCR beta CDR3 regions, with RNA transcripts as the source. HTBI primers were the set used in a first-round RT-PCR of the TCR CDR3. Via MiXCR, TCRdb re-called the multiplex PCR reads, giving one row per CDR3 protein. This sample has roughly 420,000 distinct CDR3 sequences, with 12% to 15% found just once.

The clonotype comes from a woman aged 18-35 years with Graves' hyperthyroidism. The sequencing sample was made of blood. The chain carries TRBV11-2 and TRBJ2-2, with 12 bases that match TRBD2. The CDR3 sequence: CASSKTSGRANTGELFF. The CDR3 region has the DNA TGTGCCAGCAGCAAGACTAGCGGGAGAGCGAACACCGGGGAGCTGTTTTTT. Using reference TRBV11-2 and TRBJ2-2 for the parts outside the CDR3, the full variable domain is EAGVAQSPRYKIIEKRQSVAFWCNPISGHATLYWYQQILGQGPKLLIQFQNNGVVDDSQLPKDRFSAERLKGVDSTLKIQPAKLEDSAVYLCASSKTSGRANTGELFFGEGSRLTVL.